Here is one T cell receptor (beta chain) with its context. Antigen unknown. The data derive from a study of OX40 agonist ivuxolimab in advanced cancers. For the study at large: Partial responses were seen in three patients, one with hepatocellular carcinoma and two with cutaneous melanoma.

The protocol was immunoSEQ multiplex PCR, while the TCRdb copy is restricted to in-frame clones and leaves out a portion. Here the sample spans about 13,000 clones, 82% being singletons. Overall study results and limits: Near-lowest levels of clonal expansion characterized partial responders at 0.1-3.0 mg/kg.

V gave up 3 bases and J gave up 0 bases, with 8 bases separating them. Germline CDR1 reads LNHDA; CDR2 reads SQIVND (reference sequence). The CDR3 extends over 14 amino acids. The rearrangement joins TRBV19 to TRBJ1-1; D ambiguous. The specimen was CD4+ or CD8+ T cells sorted from blood, collected in a trial of the OX40 agonist ivuxolimab. The source of this sequence is an adult with an advanced solid tumor such as melanoma, head and neck, liver or kidney cancer. The CDR3 sequence: CASSMKILNTEAFF. The CDR3 DNA reads TGTGCCAGTAGTATGAAGATACTGAACACTGAAGCTTTCTTT. The full variable domain, with the rest looked up from reference TRBV19 and TRBJ1-1, is DGGITQSPKYLFRKEGQNVTLSCEQNLNHDAMYWYRQDPGQGLRLIYYSQIVNDFQKGDIAEGYSVSREKKESFPLTVTSAQKNPTAFYLCASSMKILNTEAFFGQGTRLTVV.